These 13 T cell receptor beta chains were all obtained from the same sample, sequenced in a study of blood T cells in healthy people across ages. Primers used in a second PCR of roughly 6 to 11 cycles were a sample-barcoded 5' primer and a J-beta primer mix. One entry per CDR3 protein results from TCRdb running MiXCR on the 5' RACE reads. The table has about 1.7 million distinct CDR3 sequences, approximately 28% seen once. Material for sequencing was blood. These receptors were taken from a woman aged 30 to 39 in good health.

A word on this clonotype: A much bigger clone sits one base away, suggesting this may be a read error. The gene calls are TRBV24-1 and TRBJ1-1; TRBD1 matches at 8 bases. CDR1 and CDR2 (germline): KGHDR, SFDVKD. The V gene end was trimmed by 3 bases and the J gene end by 8 bases; junction bases not matched to a gene: 1. This CDR3 region has 12 residues. The CDR3 region is CATSDGDREAFF. The DNA of the CDR3 is TGTGCCACCAGTGATGGGGACAGGGAAGCTTTCTTT.

This rearrangement joins TRBV25-1 to TRBJ2-3, with D unresolved. The V end was cut by 1 base, the J end by 5 bases, with 7 bases between. Germline assignment: CDR1 MGHDK and CDR2 SYGVNS. The CDR3 contains 13 residues. The CDR3 loop reads CASSEFLGDTQYF. The CDR3 region has the DNA TGTGCCAGCAGTGAATTTTTGGGAGATACGCAGTATTTT.

This clonotype was counted a few times. The rearrangement uses TRBV5-1 and TRBJ2-5; 8 positions match TRBD2. The CDR3 spans 15 residues. V shed 4 bases and J 0 bases; nucleotides not matched to a gene: 5. Germline loops: CDR1 SGHRS, CDR2 YFSETQ. The CDR3 spells CASSPGGTNQETQYF. The CDR3 DNA follows: TGCGCCAGCAGCCCGGGAGGGACAAACCAAGAGACCCAGTACTTC.

This clonotype was recorded a few times. One junction end does not reproduce the germline sequence, and a read error may be involved. The chain combines TRBV29-1 with TRBJ2-7; D remains unclear. The J call may be wrong; the DNA end is better matched by TRBJ2-5. The length of the CDR3 is 14 residues. Germline assignment: CDR1 SQVTM and CDR2 ANQGSEA. The DNA for the CDR3 is TGCAGCGTTGTTCCTACCGGCGCTCAAGGGACCCAGTACTTC. Translating it yields CSVVPTGAQGTQYF.

The table lists this clonotype with a few counts. The chain joins TRBV6-1 to TRBJ1-1, with TRBD1 as a possible D gene (5 bases). The germline V and J ends were trimmed by 1 base and 3 bases, with 12 bases remaining between them. This CDR3 contains 15 residues. Per germline, CDR1 MNHNS and CDR2 SASEGT. CDR3 nucleotide sequence: TGTGCCAGCAGTGAAGGCGACAGATACTACACTGAAGCTTTCTTT. It encodes CASSEGDRYYTEAFF.

The V and J genes are TRBV7-9 and TRBJ2-2, with 11 bases fitting TRBD2. CDR1 and CDR2 from the germline V gene are SEHNR and FQNEAQ (reference sequence). The length of the CDR3 is 15 residues. Germline trimming cut 4 bases from V and 5 bases from J; bases unmatched to any gene: 3. The CDR3 is CASSSSGRSTGELFF. CDR3 coding DNA: TGTGCCAGCAGCTCTAGCGGGAGGTCAACCGGGGAGCTGTTTTTT.

This clonotype was counted ten times or more. V gene TRBV5-1 combines with J gene TRBJ2-3, with a weak D call TRBD2 (5 bases). V was clipped by 2 bases and J by 6 bases, with 13 bases between them. The germline gives CDR1 SGHRS, CDR2 YFSETQ. The CDR3 sequence is 14 residues long. The CDR3 here is CASSFSGADDTQYF. Here the CDR3 DNA reads TGCGCCAGCAGCTTTAGTGGAGCGGACGATACGCAGTATTTT.

About this clonotype itself: A much larger clone sits a single nucleotide away, making a read error possible. The chain joins TRBV12-3 or TRBV12-4 to TRBJ2-1; 14 bases match TRBD2. With V trimmed by 6 bases and J by 8 bases, 9 bases remained unmatched. The CDR3 runs 16 residues. The CDR3 sequence: CASSHAGTSGSHEQFF. The CDR3 region has the DNA TGTGCCAGCAGCCATGCCGGGACTAGCGGGAGCCATGAGCAGTTCTTC.

For this clonotype: The junction does not match germline at one end; this may be a read error. This chain joins TRBV29-1 and TRBJ1-4; D is uncertain. CDR3 length equals 14 residues. In germline, CDR1 is SQVTM, CDR2 ANQGSEA. The CDR3 DNA sequence: TGCGGCGTGGCAAGCGGTGCAGCTAATGAAAAACTGTTTTTT. Protein product: CGVASGAANEKLFF.

This clonotype was picked up many times. This sequence joins TRBV6-5 and TRBJ2-3, with no clear D. The CDR3 spans 11 residues. Germline V gene sequence: CDR1 MNHEY, CDR2 SVGAGI. Trimming took 7 bases from V and 6 from J, leaving 8 bases between them. The DNA for the CDR3 is TGTGCCAGCACCGTGCGGGATACGCAGTATTTT. It is translated as CASTVRDTQYF.

This clonotype was observed a handful of times. V gene TRBV20-1 combines with J gene TRBJ2-1; the match to TRBD1 covers 9 bases. With 4 bases clipped from V and 10 bases from J, the junction kept 11 bases outside the gene matches. Per the germline V gene, CDR1 is DFQATT and CDR2 is SNEGSKA (reference sequence). The CDR3 covers 14 residues. The CDR3 region is CSAKMGQGAREQFF. In nucleotides, the CDR3 is TGCAGTGCTAAGATGGGACAGGGAGCACGGGAGCAGTTCTTC.

This clonotype has a handful of counts. The chain recombines TRBV6-5 with TRBJ2-1; 8 positions match TRBD1. This CDR3 region has 15 residues. V was pared by 2 bases and J by 7 bases, with 7 bases of the junction left unmatched. In germline, CDR1 is MNHEY, CDR2 SVGAGI. Written as DNA, the CDR3 is TGTGCCAGCAGTTACCGTCAGGGGGCGAGGAATGAGCAGTTCTTC. Protein: CASSYRQGARNEQFF.

This clonotype showed up just a few times. The chain carries TRBV20-1 and TRBJ2-3; possible D gene TRBD2, 6 bases. This CDR3 is built from 15 residues. Germline values: CDR1 DFQATT, CDR2 SNEGSKA (reference sequence). V was pared by 3 bases and J by 1 base, with 14 bases between. The chain's CDR3 is CSARPAIAGTDTQYF. The CDR3 nucleotides are TGCAGTGCTAGGCCGGCGATAGCGGGCACAGATACGCAGTATTTT.